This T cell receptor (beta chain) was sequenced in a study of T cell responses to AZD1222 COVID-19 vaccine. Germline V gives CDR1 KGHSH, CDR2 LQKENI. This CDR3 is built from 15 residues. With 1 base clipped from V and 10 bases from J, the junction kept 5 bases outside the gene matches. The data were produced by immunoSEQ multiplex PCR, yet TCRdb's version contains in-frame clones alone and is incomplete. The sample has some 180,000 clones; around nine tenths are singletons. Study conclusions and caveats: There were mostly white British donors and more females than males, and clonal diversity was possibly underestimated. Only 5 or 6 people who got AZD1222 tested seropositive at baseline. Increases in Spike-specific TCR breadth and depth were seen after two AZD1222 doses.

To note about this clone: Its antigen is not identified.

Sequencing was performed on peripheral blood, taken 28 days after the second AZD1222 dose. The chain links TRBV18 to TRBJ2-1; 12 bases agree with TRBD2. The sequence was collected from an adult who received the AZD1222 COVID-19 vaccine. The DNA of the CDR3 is TGTGCCAGCTCACCACTGACTAGCGGGGGAAGAGAGCAGTTCTTC. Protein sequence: CASSPLTSGGREQFF.